The rows below give T cell receptor beta chains drawn from one sample of a study of blood T cell repertoires in COVID-19. Sequencing was performed with immunoSEQ multiplex PCR; in TCRdb, only in-frame clones are kept and a portion is missing. The sample consists of 50,000 to 60,000 clones, 88% of them appearing once. Sequencing input: peripheral blood. Source of these receptors: a man in his sixties with active COVID-19. Each CDR3 is given with its conserved first and last residue. D genes are given only for firm matches. Some rows mark clone size as missing; the rest say once, few, many or name a class of expanded clone.

cdr3_aa: CASSSRLALLTDTQYF
cdr3_nt: TGTGCCAGCAGCTCACGACTAGCCTTGTTAACAGATACGCAGTATTTT
d_call: TRBD2
clone_size: NA
j_call: TRBJ2-3
v_call: TRBV6-2/TRBV6-3

cdr3_aa: CASSQSLGAPGNTIYF
cdr3_nt: TGTGCCAGCAGCCAAAGCCTGGGGGCGCCTGGAAACACCATATATTTT
d_call: NA
clone_size: NA
j_call: TRBJ1-3
v_call: TRBV16

cdr3_aa: CASSADRGQPQHF
cdr3_nt: TGTGCCAGCAGCGCGGACAGGGGACAGCCCCAGCATTTT
d_call: TRBD1
clone_size: NA
j_call: TRBJ1-5
v_call: TRBV3-1/TRBV3-2

cdr3_aa: CATSPRGSGRRVYQETQYF
cdr3_nt: TGTGCCACCAGCCCCAGGGGTAGCGGGCGACGTGTGTACCAAGAGACCCAGTACTTC
d_call: NA
clone_size: once
j_call: TRBJ2-5
v_call: TRBV24-1

cdr3_aa: CASSYSGLQNTEAFF
cdr3_nt: TGTGCCAGCAGTTACTCGGGACTCCAGAACACTGAAGCTTTCTTT
d_call: NA
clone_size: NA
j_call: TRBJ1-1
v_call: TRBV6-5

cdr3_aa: CASSPTTGDGYTF
cdr3_nt: TGTGCCAGCTCACCTACGACAGGGGATGGCTACACCTTC
d_call: TRBD1
clone_size: NA
j_call: TRBJ1-2
v_call: TRBV18

cdr3_aa: CASSLSRGSNEQFF
cdr3_nt: TGTGCCAGCAGTTTATCCAGGGGTAGCAATGAGCAGTTCTTC
d_call: NA
clone_size: NA
j_call: TRBJ2-1
v_call: TRBV27

cdr3_aa: CASSGLHGTGDTGELFF
cdr3_nt: TGTGCCAGCAGTGGACTCCATGGGACAGGGGACACCGGGGAGCTGTTTTTT
d_call: TRBD1
clone_size: NA
j_call: TRBJ2-2
v_call: TRBV25-1

cdr3_aa: CASSLVGEGHGNTIYF
cdr3_nt: TGCGCCAGCAGCTTGGTAGGAGAAGGTCACGGAAACACCATATATTTT
d_call: NA
clone_size: NA
j_call: TRBJ1-3
v_call: TRBV5-1

cdr3_aa: CASRNQGDTGELFF
cdr3_nt: TGTGCCAGCCGAAATCAAGGGGATACCGGGGAGCTGTTTTTT
d_call: NA
clone_size: once
j_call: TRBJ2-2
v_call: TRBV6-4

cdr3_aa: CASSYSTGYQPQHF
cdr3_nt: TGTGCCAGCAGTTACTCGACGGGGTATCAGCCCCAGCATTTT
d_call: NA
clone_size: NA
j_call: TRBJ1-5
v_call: TRBV6-5

cdr3_aa: CASSLVSDRVIFTEAFF
cdr3_nt: TGTGCCAGCAGCCTCGTGTCGGACAGGGTGATTTTCACTGAAGCTTTCTTT
d_call: TRBD1
clone_size: once
j_call: TRBJ1-1
v_call: TRBV7-8

cdr3_aa: CASSPGQGRGYTF
cdr3_nt: TGTGCCAGCAGTCCAGGACAGGGACGTGGCTACACCTTC
d_call: TRBD1
clone_size: few
j_call: TRBJ1-2
v_call: TRBV6-2/TRBV6-3

cdr3_aa: CASSQGGRPTGANVLTF
cdr3_nt: TGTGCCAGCAGCCAAGGGGGGCGGCCTACTGGGGCCAACGTCCTGACTTTC
d_call: NA
clone_size: NA
j_call: TRBJ2-6
v_call: TRBV14

cdr3_aa: CASSLVATYNSPLHF
cdr3_nt: TGCGCCAGCAGCTTGGTGGCAACGTATAATTCACCCCTCCACTTT
d_call: NA
clone_size: NA
j_call: TRBJ1-6
v_call: TRBV5-1

cdr3_aa: CANRLAEETQYF
cdr3_nt: TGTGCCAACCGACTAGCGGAAGAGACCCAGTACTTC
d_call: TRBD2
clone_size: NA
j_call: TRBJ2-5
v_call: TRBV2

cdr3_aa: CASEQDGTYEQYF
cdr3_nt: TGTGCCAGCGAACAGGACGGAACCTACGAGCAGTACTTC
d_call: NA
clone_size: NA
j_call: TRBJ2-7
v_call: TRBV12-3/TRBV12-4

cdr3_aa: CASSSFGGDHGYTF
cdr3_nt: TGTGCCAGCAGCTCTTTTGGGGGGGACCATGGCTACACCTTC
d_call: NA
clone_size: few
j_call: TRBJ1-2
v_call: TRBV7-9

cdr3_aa: CAWSVRRYQPQHF
cdr3_nt: TGTGCCTGGAGTGTACGGAGGTACCAGCCCCAGCATTTT
d_call: NA
clone_size: few
j_call: TRBJ1-5
v_call: TRBV30

cdr3_aa: CASSTWDRASPLSDTQYF
cdr3_nt: TGTGCCAGCAGCACCTGGGACAGGGCATCCCCATTATCAGATACGCAGTATTTT
d_call: TRBD1
clone_size: once
j_call: TRBJ2-3
v_call: TRBV7-9

cdr3_aa: CASSLGFGAGGGNEQFF
cdr3_nt: TGTGCCAGCAGCTTAGGGTTCGGAGCGGGAGGGGGGAATGAGCAGTTCTTC
d_call: TRBD2
clone_size: once
j_call: TRBJ2-1
v_call: TRBV7-2

cdr3_aa: CASSPKGYQETQYF
cdr3_nt: TGTGCCAGCTCACCAAAGGGGTACCAAGAGACCCAGTACTTC
d_call: NA
clone_size: NA
j_call: TRBJ2-5
v_call: TRBV18

cdr3_aa: CASSPPGQGLYEQYF
cdr3_nt: TGTGCCAGCTCACCACCGGGACAGGGGTTGTACGAGCAGTACTTC
d_call: TRBD1
clone_size: NA
j_call: TRBJ2-7
v_call: TRBV18

cdr3_aa: CASSPTTGELFF
cdr3_nt: TGTGCCAGCAGCCCAACGACAGGGGAGCTGTTTTTT
d_call: NA
clone_size: NA
j_call: TRBJ2-2
v_call: TRBV3-1/TRBV3-2

cdr3_aa: CASSRDRGNEKLFF
cdr3_nt: TGTGCCAGCAGTAGGGACAGGGGTAATGAAAAACTGTTTTTT
d_call: TRBD1
clone_size: once
j_call: TRBJ1-4
v_call: TRBV28

cdr3_aa: CASNRGGATNEKLFF
cdr3_nt: TGTGCCAGCAACAGGGGAGGTGCAACTAATGAAAAACTGTTTTTT
d_call: TRBD1
clone_size: once
j_call: TRBJ1-4
v_call: TRBV18

cdr3_aa: CASSRGRAENEQFF
cdr3_nt: TGTGCCAGCTCCCGGGGGAGGGCCGAAAATGAGCAGTTCTTC
d_call: TRBD2
clone_size: NA
j_call: TRBJ2-1
v_call: TRBV18

cdr3_aa: CASSPSDRVYEQYF
cdr3_nt: TGTGCCAGCTCACCAAGTGACAGGGTCTACGAGCAGTACTTC
d_call: TRBD1
clone_size: NA
j_call: TRBJ2-7
v_call: TRBV18

cdr3_aa: CASSSGTSGSGENGELFF
cdr3_nt: TGTGCCAGCAGCTCCGGGACTAGCGGGAGTGGGGAGAACGGGGAGCTGTTTTTT
d_call: TRBD2
clone_size: NA
j_call: TRBJ2-2
v_call: TRBV11-2

cdr3_aa: CATSEAGGYGYTF
cdr3_nt: TGTGCCACCAGTGAGGCCGGGGGCTATGGCTACACCTTC
d_call: NA
clone_size: NA
j_call: TRBJ1-2
v_call: TRBV24-1

cdr3_aa: CASSSWLASSTDTQYF
cdr3_nt: TGTGCCAGCAGTTCATGGCTAGCGTCCAGCACAGATACGCAGTATTTT
d_call: NA
clone_size: NA
j_call: TRBJ2-3
v_call: TRBV6-2/TRBV6-3

cdr3_aa: CASSLTLAGRGYNEQFF
cdr3_nt: TGTGCCAGCAGCTTAACTCTAGCGGGCCGGGGGTACAATGAGCAGTTCTTC
d_call: TRBD2
clone_size: NA
j_call: TRBJ2-1
v_call: TRBV7-3

cdr3_aa: CASSLTRYTGELFF
cdr3_nt: TGTGCCAGCAGTCTTACTAGATACACCGGGGAGCTGTTTTTT
d_call: NA
clone_size: NA
j_call: TRBJ2-2
v_call: TRBV27

cdr3_aa: CASSEAGDFAGDTDTQYF
cdr3_nt: TGTGCCAGCAGTGAAGCGGGGGATTTCGCGGGAGACACAGATACGCAGTATTTT
d_call: TRBD2
clone_size: NA
j_call: TRBJ2-3
v_call: TRBV2

cdr3_aa: CASNPSGADTQYF
cdr3_nt: TGTGCCAGCAATCCTAGCGGGGCAGATACGCAGTATTTT
d_call: TRBD2
clone_size: NA
j_call: TRBJ2-3
v_call: TRBV27

cdr3_aa: CASSLGANTQYF
cdr3_nt: TGTGCCAGCAGCTTAGGGGCTAATACGCAGTATTTT
d_call: NA
clone_size: NA
j_call: TRBJ2-3
v_call: TRBV11-2

cdr3_aa: CASSQEWGQGSGNTIYF
cdr3_nt: TGTGCCAGCAGCCAAGAGTGGGGACAGGGTAGTGGAAACACCATATATTTT
d_call: TRBD1
clone_size: NA
j_call: TRBJ1-3
v_call: TRBV4-2

cdr3_aa: CASSDSGVGSRELFF
cdr3_nt: TGCGCCAGCAGTGACTCGGGAGTGGGTTCGCGGGAGCTGTTTTTT
d_call: NA
clone_size: NA
j_call: TRBJ2-2
v_call: TRBV10-1

cdr3_aa: CASSQDLSPYEQYF
cdr3_nt: TGTGCCAGCAGCCAAGACCTTTCCCCCTACGAGCAGTACTTC
d_call: NA
clone_size: NA
j_call: TRBJ2-7
v_call: TRBV3-1/TRBV3-2

cdr3_aa: CASSLVASVYEQYF
cdr3_nt: TGTGCCAGCAGCTTGGTGGCTAGCGTATACGAGCAGTACTTC
d_call: NA
clone_size: NA
j_call: TRBJ2-7
v_call: TRBV5-6

cdr3_aa: CASSYSAGGAGELFF
cdr3_nt: TGTGCCAGCAGTTACTCGGCGGGAGGGGCCGGGGAGCTGTTTTTT
d_call: TRBD2
clone_size: NA
j_call: TRBJ2-2
v_call: TRBV6-6

cdr3_aa: CASSVGGYEQYF
cdr3_nt: TGTGCCAGCAGCGTAGGCGGGTACGAGCAGTACTTC
d_call: NA
clone_size: NA
j_call: TRBJ2-7
v_call: TRBV9

cdr3_aa: CASSDGLAASYEQYF
cdr3_nt: TGCGCCAGCAGTGATGGACTAGCGGCCTCCTACGAGCAGTACTTC
d_call: TRBD2
clone_size: NA
j_call: TRBJ2-7
v_call: TRBV5-1

cdr3_aa: CASSFLQGRTGELFF
cdr3_nt: TGTGCCAGCAGTTTCCTACAGGGGCGAACCGGGGAGCTGTTTTTT
d_call: TRBD1
clone_size: NA
j_call: TRBJ2-2
v_call: TRBV27

cdr3_aa: CASSYQREGTHEQYF
cdr3_nt: TGTGCCAGCAGTTACCAGCGGGAGGGAACCCACGAGCAGTACTTC
d_call: TRBD2
clone_size: NA
j_call: TRBJ2-7
v_call: TRBV6-5

cdr3_aa: CASSPGQSYNEQFF
cdr3_nt: TGTGCCAGCAGCCCGGGACAGTCCTACAATGAGCAGTTCTTC
d_call: TRBD1
clone_size: once
j_call: TRBJ2-1
v_call: TRBV7-3

cdr3_aa: CASREGLAGVVYEQFF
cdr3_nt: TGTGCCAGCAGGGAGGGACTAGCGGGAGTGGTTTATGAGCAGTTCTTC
d_call: TRBD2
clone_size: NA
j_call: TRBJ2-1
v_call: TRBV2